This T cell receptor (beta chain) appears in the sequencing data of a study of long-term antiretroviral therapy in people with HIV (dated 2022 in TCRdb). About the investigation overall: The earliest samples were collected approximately a decade before the 2015 WHO recommendation for immediate ART, a period when ART was typically delayed until CD4 counts fell. This retrospective serial study examined whether starting ART and sustained HIV suppression were associated with changes in the composition and diversity of the TRB repertoire in peripheral blood. The cohort contributed about 190 cryopreserved PBMC samples from about 30 adults with confirmed HIV infection, collected serially over a mean of approximately 6 years (range 1-12). Of the approximately 30 participants with HIV, ten to eleven were female. Test extractions of a monoclonal T-cell line alongside approximately 34 polyclonal samples showed no cross-contamination during QIAcube processing. The paper's findings and limits, for the study overall: Because PBMC availability was limited, only the TCR beta chain was sequenced, with no alpha chain pairing. CDR3 length ranges in HIV repertoires were narrower than in controls, and network structure suggested an antigen-experienced repertoire with only a slight naive shift after ART. Starting ART was linked to a significant rise in TRB diversity, yet even with long-term ART the diversity remained significantly lower than in transplant donor controls. Expanded TRB clones identified before ART initiation dominated the repertoire across all time points, though the dominance fluctuated and decreased in many PLHIV after ART. Because pre-ART samples had limited cell numbers, unsorted PBMC were profiled rather than sorted CD4+ and CD8+ T cells. Inferences about post-ART repertoire changes are limited because no data were available on ART adherence, viral resistance or therapy changes. Samples dated from the mid-2000s to the late 2010s, and the ART regimens used may be less effective than current ones.

Points on this clone: The antigen it binds to is not known. The input lacks base qualities; no much larger clone sits a single base away.

Inclusion was restricted to participants for whom at least one PBMC sample before ART initiation and at least two post-ART samples were available. Treatment was received in the United States of America by all participants with HIV. Cryopreserved samples of roughly 0.85-11 million PBMC were thawed and washed before DNA extraction. At the time of the earliest PBMC sample, participants with HIV were aged between about 20 and 55 years. PBMC samples from each participant spanned 1-4 timepoints before ART initiation and 2-8 timepoints after ART initiation, with a median of 7 samples. For every participant, serial HIV viral load, CD4+ T-cell count, ART history and demographic data were obtained. A Qiagen kit on a QIAcube was used to extract genomic DNA from unsorted PBMC, with samples processed in batches of 12. The CDR3 holds 16 amino acids from the cysteine to the phenylalanine. The entry retains the CDR3 DNA only, 48 bases that are in frame from base 1. According to the germline V gene, CDR1 reads MGHRA and CDR2 reads YSYEKL. The trim is 1 base for V and 7 bases for J, with a gap of 14 bases between the germline ends.

The immunoSEQ hsTCRB v3.0 assay was used at survey level resolution for TRB variable region sequencing. The target sequencing depth for TRB was roughly 40,000-55,000 T-cell genomes per sample. TRB libraries were pooled and sequenced on an Illumina MiSeq using a v3 150-cycle kit. For the original study's pipeline: Repertoire analysis ran in R within a reproducible Nextflow workflow covering QC, data transformation and analysis. LymphoSeq2, an R package for exploring AIRR-Seq data, was used to implement custom analyses. Four samples yielding fewer than 5000 total TRB sequences were excluded, leaving more than 150 analyzed HIV repertoires. Among the roughly 190 retained HIV repertoires, 55 to 65 were collected before ART initiation and some 130 after ART initiation. Repertoires were downsampled to 5000 TRB nucleotide sequences, and summary statistics were averaged over 100 downsampling iterations. The analysis kept only TRB sequences whose CDR3 regions were at least seven amino acids long. Diversity was measured with a Shannon entropy-derived clonality score and the Gini coefficient. In repertoire networks, the top 5000 CDR3 amino acid sequences were linked whenever an edit distance of one separated two sequences. For TRB CDR3 amino acid sequences, antigen specificity groups and MHC restriction were predicted with GLIPH2. To flag known associations with CMV, EBV, HIV or tissue antigens, CDR3 amino acid sequences were compared against VDJdb and McPAS-TCR. Pre-ART, post-ART and control groups were compared with Wilcoxon signed-rank tests and Holm-Bonferroni correction. Here the immuneACCESS table is served through TCRdb, limited to in-frame sequences with V and J called. Missing clones are a known gap in these copies; in checked studies unresolved V genes cover under half, and the rest lacks a known reason. V and J calls and clone size come straight from that table; D and trimming were deduced from the DNA. This sample gives tens of thousands of clones in total; 78% of them show up just once. Less than 9.5% of the sample rests with the top ten.

The sequence was collected from a woman aged 50 to 60 with HIV. Here the chain combines TRBV4-1 and TRBJ1-6; TRBD1 could be the D gene, as 6 bases match. Sample: unsorted PBMCs, taken 3.1 years after starting antiretroviral therapy. The nucleotide sequence reads TGCGCCAGCAGCCAAGTAGGAACAGGGTGGAATTCACCCCTCCACTTT. The encoded protein is CASSQVGTGWNSPLHF.